Reported below is one T cell receptor (beta chain). Its antigen is not identified. These data are taken from a study of T-cell memory formation after mild COVID-19. Findings of the study overall: Nothing confirmed that second-wave clones peaking on day 37 were specific for SARS-CoV-2. Some responding clones appeared in pre-infection memory, suggesting cross-reactive memory joined. Clones that contracted clustered mainly in CM and EM if CD4+ and in EMRA if CD8+.

TCRdb reprocessed the 5' RACE reads with MiXCR, giving one entry per CDR3 protein. Found here are 89,000 or so distinct CDR3 sequences, 9.5% to 15% of them singletons; the top ten hold roughly 40%. This TCR came from a man between 18 and 29 years old who had mild COVID-19 (a few samples of this study predate the infection). Cell type and time point are not known. The sequenced sample was PBMCs or a T cell subset sorted from them (not recorded which).

The chain's CDR3 is CASSLRGASGSNEQFF. As DNA, the CDR3 is TGTGCCAGCAGCTTAAGGGGGGCTAGCGGCAGCAATGAGCAGTTCTTC. V usage is TRBV7-6 and J usage is TRBJ2-1; D might be TRBD2 (7 bases). Germline lookup yields CDR1 SGHVS and CDR2 FNYEAQ. V was trimmed by 2 bases and J by 6 bases, leaving 17 bases between them. The CDR3 loop spans 16 amino acids.